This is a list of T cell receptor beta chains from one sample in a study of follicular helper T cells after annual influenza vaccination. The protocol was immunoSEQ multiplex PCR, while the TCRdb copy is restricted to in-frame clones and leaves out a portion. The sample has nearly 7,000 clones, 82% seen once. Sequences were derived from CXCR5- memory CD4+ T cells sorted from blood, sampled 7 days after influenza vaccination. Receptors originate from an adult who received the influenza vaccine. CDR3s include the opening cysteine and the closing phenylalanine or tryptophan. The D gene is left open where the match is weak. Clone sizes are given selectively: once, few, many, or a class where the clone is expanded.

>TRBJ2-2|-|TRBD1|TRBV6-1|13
TGTGCCAGCAGCGGACAGGCCACCGGGGAGCTGTTTTTT
CASSGQATGELFF
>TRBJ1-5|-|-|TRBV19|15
TGTGCCAGTACCGCGGACGGTGGGATCAATCAGCCCCAGCATTTT
CASTADGGINQPQHF
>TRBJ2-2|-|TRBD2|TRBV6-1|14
TGTGCCAGCCAAGCGGGGTCCAACACCGGGGAGCTGTTTTTT
CASQAGSNTGELFF
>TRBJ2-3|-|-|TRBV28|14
TGTGCCAGCAGTCATGGGGGGCTCACAGATACGCAGTATTTT
CASSHGGLTDTQYF
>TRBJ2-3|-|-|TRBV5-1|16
TGCGCCAGCAGCCCTGGACGTCGGACGCCCTCGGATACGCAGTATTTT
CASSPGRRTPSDTQYF
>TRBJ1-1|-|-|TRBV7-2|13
TGTGCCAGCAGCTCCCGTTGGGACACTGAAGCTTTCTTT
CASSSRWDTEAFF
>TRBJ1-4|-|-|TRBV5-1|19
TGCGCCAGCAGCCTCGGGCTACCTGTGAGGGAGAACTCAAATGAAAAACTGTTTTTT
CASSLGLPVRENSNEKLFF
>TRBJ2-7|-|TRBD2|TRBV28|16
TGTGCCAGCAGCCTTAAGTCTAAGGGACTAGTCTACGAGCAGTACTTC
CASSLKSKGLVYEQYF
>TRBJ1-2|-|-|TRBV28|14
TGTGCCAGCAGTTTCCCTGGGGGTGGTCATGGCTACACCTTC
CASSFPGGGHGYTF
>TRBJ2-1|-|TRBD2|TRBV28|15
TGTGCCAGCAGTATGACTAGCGGGTATGACAATGAGCAGTTCTTC
CASSMTSGYDNEQFF
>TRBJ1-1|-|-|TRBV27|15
TGTGCCAGCAGTTCCTTGGGACACCCGAACACTGAAGCTTTCTTT
CASSSLGHPNTEAFF
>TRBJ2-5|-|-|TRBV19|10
TGTGCCAGTAGTGGGGAGACCCAGTACTTC
CASSGETQYF
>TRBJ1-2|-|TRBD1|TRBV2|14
TGTGCCAGCAGTACGACAGGGGGCGGATATGGCTACACCTTC
CASSTTGGGYGYTF
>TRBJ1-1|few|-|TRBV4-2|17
TGTGCCAGCAGCCAAGATCCATCCAGGTTCCCCCGGGCTGAAGCTTTCTTT
CASSQDPSRFPRAEAFF
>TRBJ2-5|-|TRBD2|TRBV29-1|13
TGCAGCGTTCTAGCGGGGGGGGCGGAGGCCCAGTACTTC
CSVLAGGAEAQYF